These 21 T cell receptor beta chains were sequenced from one sample in a study of T cells in Graves' hyperthyroidism and ophthalmopathy. There were TCR beta CDR3 regions amplified from RNA transcripts. Researchers ran a first-round RT-PCR on the TCR CDR3 using the HTBI primer set. TCRdb itself ran the multiplex PCR reads through MiXCR, one entry per CDR3 protein. The sample records approximately 560,000 distinct CDR3 sequences, 46% being singletons. The sequenced sample consisted of peripheral blood or thyroid tissue (not recorded which). These receptors all stem from a woman under 30 with Graves' hyperthyroidism.

The V call is TRBV5-1, the J call TRBJ2-5; D is unresolved. Deletions cut 0 bases from V and 3 bases from J, with 12 bases between. The CDR3 length is 15 residues. The germline CDR1 and CDR2 sequences are SGHRS and YFSETQ. Here the CDR3 DNA reads TGCGCCAGCAGCTTGGAGCCAGTGACCAAAGAGACCCAGTACTTC. Its protein product is CASSLEPVTKETQYF. The full variable domain, rest sourced from reference TRBV5-1 and TRBJ2-5, is KAGVTQTPRYLIKTRGQQVTLSCSPISGHRSVSWYQQTPGQGLQFLFEYFSETQRNKGNFPGRFSGRQFSNSRSEMNVSTLELGDSALYLCASSLEPVTKETQYFGPGTRLLVL.

The sample holds a few counts of this clonotype. The CDR3 reads CASSPGGFNKETQYF. The CDR3 region has the DNA TGTGCCAGCAGCCCCGGGGGATTCAACAAGGAGACCCAGTACTTC. The V gene is TRBV7-3, the J gene TRBJ2-5; possible D gene TRBD2, 6 bases. Trimming took off 5 bases at V and 5 bases at J, with 18 bases between the two ends. This CDR3 contains 15 residues. CDR1 and CDR2 (germline): SGHTA, FQGTGA.

This clonotype has at least ten counts. The chain joins TRBV7-3 to TRBJ2-6; a weak D match, TRBD1 (6 bases). CDR1 and CDR2 from the germline V gene are SGHTA and FQGTGA. Trimming took off 5 bases at V and 3 bases at J, with 8 bases between the two ends. The CDR3 runs to 14 residues. The CDR3 nucleotides read TGTGCCAGCAGCGCCAGGGGTGGGGCCAACGTCCTGACTTTC. This encodes CASSARGGANVLTF.

This clonotype has just a few counts. The chain links TRBV29-1 to TRBJ1-2, with TRBD1 matching over 7 bases. Losses at the gene ends were 0 bases for V and 1 base for J; bases not matched to a gene: 11. Germline V gene data show CDR1 as SQVTM and CDR2 as ANQGSEA. The CDR3 has 17 residues. This CDR3 reads CSVEDRGTALLNYGYTF. The DNA for the CDR3 is TGCAGCGTTGAAGATCGTGGGACAGCTTTGCTTAACTATGGCTACACCTTC.

This clonotype has more than one count but fewer than ten. The gene calls are TRBV4-1 and TRBJ2-7, with D unresolved. The V end lost 6 bases, the J end lost 3 bases, and 12 bases lay between the germline ends. CDR1 MGHRA and CDR2 YSYEKL come from the germline V gene. The CDR3 is 13 amino acids. CDR3 DNA: TGCGCCAGCAGTCACGGAAATAGCTACGAGCAGTACTTC. It translates to CASSHGNSYEQYF.

V and J are TRBV7-2 and TRBJ2-7; 10 bases are a match to TRBD2. V lost 5 bases and J lost 0; bases outside the gene matches: 7. The CDR3 consists of 16 residues. From germline, CDR1 is SGHTA and CDR2 FQGNSA. CDR3 bases: TGTGCCAGCAGCGCCGGACTAGCGGAATCCTCCTACGAGCAGTACTTC. Encoded protein: CASSAGLAESSYEQYF.

This clonotype was found a few times. The chain couples TRBV7-9 to TRBJ1-6, with no clear D. The CDR3 is made up of 13 amino acids. CDR1 and CDR2 from the germline V gene are SEHNR and FQNEAQ (reference sequence). Trimming pared 6 bases from V and 7 bases from J, leaving 10 bases between. The CDR3 loop is CASSPISNSPLHF. The CDR3 region has the DNA TGTGCCAGCAGTCCAATCTCCAATTCACCCCTCCACTTT.

DNA of the CDR3: TGCGCCAGCAGACAAGGACAGGGAGTTCCGTGGGCTGAAGCTTTCTTT. Translating it yields CASRQGQGVPWAEAFF. V and J are TRBV5-1 and TRBJ1-1, with 8 bases aligning to TRBD1. The CDR3 contains 16 residues. Trimming removed 5 bases from V and 6 bases from J; junction bases left unmatched: 15. Germline V gene data show CDR1 as SGHRS and CDR2 as YFSETQ.

This clonotype was seen a single time. The V and J genes are TRBV2 and TRBJ2-7; D gene ambiguous. From germline, CDR1 is SNHLY and CDR2 FYNNEI. The CDR3 extends over 13 amino acids. CDR3 protein: CADPGPPENEQYF. CDR3 sequence (DNA): TGTGCTGATCCGGGCCCCCCGGAGAACGAGCAGTACTTC.

The chain has TRBV29-1 and TRBJ2-7, with a possible D match to TRBD2 (6 bases). The CDR3 loop spans 17 amino acids. Trimming took off 4 bases at V and 7 bases at J, with 29 bases between the two ends. Per germline, CDR1 SQVTM and CDR2 ANQGSEA. CDR3 sequence reads: CSVGEEGGAGHYNEQYF. The CDR3 DNA reads as TGCAGCGTTGGAGAGGAGGGCGGTGCGGGGCACTACAATGAGCAGTACTTC.

This clonotype was recorded many times. V and J are TRBV7-2 and TRBJ2-7; D not certain. The V end lost 5 bases, the J end lost 6 bases, and 14 bases lay between the germline ends. Germline CDR1 and CDR2: SGHTA and FQGNSA. CDR3 size: 13 residues. The CDR3 here is CASSVSPSSEQYF. The CDR3, as DNA: TGTGCCAGCAGCGTATCTCCCTCCAGCGAGCAGTACTTC.

This clonotype has more than one count but fewer than ten. This sequence joins TRBV20-1 and TRBJ1-6, with D unclear. Looked up from germline, CDR1 is DFQATT and CDR2 is SNEGSKA (reference sequence). V dropped 6 bases and J dropped 4 bases, with 4 bases sitting between them. CDR3 length: 11 residues. The CDR3 is CSATYNSPLHF. CDR3 nucleotide sequence: TGCAGTGCCACTTATAATTCACCCCTCCACTTT.

Remarks on this clonotype: Since a much larger clone is just one base distant, this may be a read error. This CDR3 is missing its conserved last phenylalanine or tryptophan, likely due to a read error. The rearrangement links TRBV29-1 to TRBJ1-1; TRBD1 might be the D (5 bases). The CDR3 length is 11 residues. Germline CDR1 SQVTM, CDR2 ANQGSEA. Trimming shortened V by 0 bases and J by 10 bases, and 9 bases separated the two germline ends. CDR3 protein: CSVEDLQGAFL. CDR3 nucleotides: TGCAGCGTTGAAGATCTCCAGGGAGCTTTCCTT.

This clonotype was picked up many times. The V gene is TRBV7-8, the J gene TRBJ2-7; either TRBD1 or TRBD2 may supply D (5 bases each). The CDR3 contains 16 residues. Germline CDR1 and CDR2: SGHVS and FQNEAQ. V lost 5 bases to trimming and J lost 3 bases, with 20 bases between them. CDR3 sequence reads: CASSIGTTLGIYEQYF. The DNA for the CDR3 is TGTGCCAGCAGCATCGGGACCACCCTGGGAATCTACGAGCAGTACTTC.

V and J are TRBV29-1 and TRBJ1-1; D might be TRBD1 (5 bases). The CDR3 runs 12 residues. Germline CDR1 SQVTM, CDR2 ANQGSEA. V shed 6 bases and J shed 8 bases, with 16 bases lying between them. The CDR3 loop is CSVDNGAGEAFF. CDR3 nucleotide sequence: TGCAGCGTCGACAACGGGGCAGGCGAAGCTTTCTTT. Full variable domain (rest looked up from reference TRBV29-1 and TRBJ1-1): SAVISQKPSRDICQRGTSLTIQCQVDSQVTMMFWYRQQPGQSLTLIATANQGSEATYESGFVIDKFPISRPNLTFSTLTVSNMSPEDSSIYLCSVDNGAGEAFFGQGTRLTVV.

In this sample, this clonotype turned up many times. The V call is TRBV29-1, the J call TRBJ2-2, with 10 bases identical to TRBD2. Germline CDR1 reads SQVTM; CDR2 reads ANQGSEA. CDR3 length equals 14 residues. Trimming cost V 4 bases and J 6 bases; bases outside gene matches: 5. Written as DNA, the CDR3 is TGCAGCGTTGGTCTAGCGGGAGTGGCCGGGGAGCTGTTTTTT. This gives the protein CSVGLAGVAGELFF.

As to this clonotype: A clone one base away is much larger, so this may be a read error. Here the CDR3 DNA reads TGTGCCAGCAGCTTCGAGGGCTTCACTGAAGCTTTCTTT. Amino acid sequence: CASSFEGFTEAFF. The chain joins TRBV7-9 to TRBJ1-1; D is ambiguous. The CDR3 runs 13 residues. From germline, CDR1 is SEHNR and CDR2 FQNEAQ (reference sequence). V was shortened by 3 bases and J by 4 bases, with 9 bases between the two germline ends.

The chain couples TRBV6-1 to TRBJ2-7, with 10 bases fitting TRBD1. V dropped 5 bases and J dropped 6; count of bases not matched to a gene: 7. Germline-derived CDR1 and CDR2 are MNHNS and SASEGT. The CDR3 covers 14 residues. CDR3 protein: CASSQGTGAGEQYF. DNA of the CDR3: TGTGCCAGCAGTCAAGGGACAGGGGCAGGCGAGCAGTACTTC.

The table lists this clonotype with a few counts. The chain joins TRBV24-1 to TRBJ1-2, with 9 positions matching TRBD1. This CDR3 spans 13 amino acids. Germline-derived CDR1 and CDR2 are KGHDR and SFDVKD. After removal of 7 bases from V and 4 bases from J, the junction contained 3 bases not matched to a gene. The CDR3 spells CATRGTGSYGYTF. For the CDR3, the DNA is TGTGCCACCAGGGGGACAGGGAGCTATGGCTACACCTTC.

The CDR3 DNA is TGCGCCAGCAGCTTGGTTTATTTGGACAACCGTTTGTTTTTT. Translating gives CASSLVYLDNRLFF. The chain has TRBV5-1 and TRBJ1-4; perhaps TRBD1 as D (5 bases). CDR1 is SGHRS, CDR2 YFSETQ, per germline. V lost 0 bases and J lost 15, with 18 bases in between. CDR3 length: 14 amino acids.

The chain links TRBV19 to TRBJ2-7, with 8 bases fitting TRBD1. Per the germline V gene, CDR1 is LNHDA and CDR2 is SQIVND (reference sequence). The CDR3 loop spans 17 amino acids. V was pared by 6 bases and J by 2 bases, with 15 bases of the junction left unmatched. CDR3 coding DNA: TGTGCCAGTAGCCCAAATCTGTTGCGGGACAGGCCCTACGAGCAGTACTTC. Protein product: CASSPNLLRDRPYEQYF. The full variable domain, completed using reference TRBV19 and TRBJ2-7, is DGGITQSPKYLFRKEGQNVTLSCEQNLNHDAMYWYRQDPGQGLRLIYYSQIVNDFQKGDIAEGYSVSREKKESFPLTVTSAQKNPTAFYLCASSPNLLRDRPYEQYFGPGTRLTVT.